This T cell receptor beta chain was captured in a study of early T cells in non-severe SARS-CoV-2 infection. MiXCR, run by TCRdb on the 5' RACE reads, gives a single entry per CDR3 protein. The repertoire consists of 60,000 to 80,000 distinct CDR3 sequences, with 9% to 15% occurring once and the leading ten covering around 4.3%. On this clonotype: What it binds is not known. The conserved final phenylalanine or tryptophan is absent from the CDR3, which likely points to a read error.

Study-wide results and caveats: Missing private and CD4 specificities, VDJdb matching favored anti-spike CD8 responses.

V lost 5 bases and J 6 bases, leaving 11 bases between the germline ends. Germline V gene data show CDR1 as MNHEY and CDR2 as SVGAGI. The CDR3 loop spans 12 amino acids. The genes are TRBV6-5 and TRBJ2-7; maybe TRBD2 (6 bases). Source material: whole blood. This clonotype was obtained from an adult who was a healthcare worker with PCR-confirmed SARS-CoV-2 infection or an uninfected control (not recorded which). CDR3 sequence reads: CASSPGGGEQYL. Written as DNA, the CDR3 is TGTGCCAGCAGTCCCGGGGGTGGCGAGCAGTACCTC.